Listed here are 32 T cell receptor beta chains from one sample, sequenced in a study of T cell responses to AZD1222 COVID-19 vaccine. Clones were read by immunoSEQ multiplex PCR, and TCRdb kept only the in-frame ones, dropping some. Among some 170,000 clones listed, about 90% were seen once. Sequencing was performed on peripheral blood, taken on day 0 of MenACWY control vaccination. All receptors derive from an adult in good health.

The genes are TRBV15 and TRBJ2-3, with TRBD2 as a possible D gene (5 bases). The germline V and J ends were trimmed by 3 bases and 0 bases, with 13 bases remaining between them. CDR3 length: 16 amino acids. Germline V lookup: CDR1 LNHNV, CDR2 YYDKDF (reference sequence). Written as DNA, the CDR3 is TGTGCCACCAGCAGTGGGAGCGGAACTAGCACAGATACGCAGTATTTT. As protein: CATSSGSGTSTDTQYF.

The genes are TRBV27 and TRBJ1-1; D is unclear. The ends were cut back, 2 bases at V and 3 bases at J, with 7 bases in the middle. The V gene's germline CDR1 is MNHEY and CDR2 SMNVEV (reference sequence). The CDR3 loop spans 13 amino acids. The CDR3 DNA is TGTGCCAGCAGTTTAAGAGAGTACACTGAAGCTTTCTTT. It translates to CASSLREYTEAFF.

As for this clone: Other DNA sequences of this sample code for an identical CDR3. The CDR3, as DNA: TGTGCTAGTGGTTTGGAGGGGGGTGGCAATCAGCCCCAGCATTTT. Translating gives CASGLEGGGNQPQHF. The V gene is TRBV12-5, the J gene TRBJ1-5, with a possible D match to TRBD1 (6 bases). Trimming took off 1 base at V and 2 bases at J, with 9 bases between the two ends. The CDR3 has 15 residues. The germline V gene encodes CDR1 LGHNT and CDR2 FRNRAP.

The V and J genes are TRBV29-1 and TRBJ1-2; no firm D call. The germline V gene has CDR1 SQVTM and CDR2 ANQGSEA. Trimming pared 0 bases from V and 0 bases from J, leaving 11 bases between. The CDR3 is made up of 15 amino acids. The chain's CDR3 is CSVEDQDGTNYGYTF. CDR3 DNA: TGCAGCGTTGAAGATCAAGATGGTACTAACTATGGCTACACCTTC.

The table lists this clone with a count of one. J is TRBJ2-7 and V is TRBV5-1; D not resolved. Per germline, CDR1 SGHRS and CDR2 YFSETQ. The V end was cut by 0 bases, the J end by 0 bases, with 4 bases between. The CDR3 has 13 residues. The CDR3 DNA follows: TGCGCCAGCAGCTTGGCCACCTCCTACGAGCAGTACTTC. Translation: CASSLATSYEQYF.

The V gene is TRBV12-5, the J gene TRBJ1-5, with 7 bases matching TRBD1. J gave up 5 bases and V 5 bases, and 3 bases lay outside the gene matches. This CDR3 contains 13 residues. Germline CDR1 and CDR2: LGHNT and FRNRAP. In nucleotides, the CDR3 is TGTGCTAGTGGTGTCCAGGGGGATCAGCCCCAGCATTTT. It encodes CASGVQGDQPQHF.

The gene calls are TRBV19 and TRBJ2-1; 9 bases align to TRBD1. Germline lookup yields CDR1 LNHDA and CDR2 SQIVND (reference sequence). With V trimmed by 5 bases and J by 4 bases, 6 bases remained unmatched. The CDR3 spans 15 residues. The CDR3 protein is CASSGTGLRYNEQFF. CDR3 sequence (DNA): TGTGCCAGTAGTGGGACAGGGTTGCGTTACAATGAGCAGTTCTTC.

This clone appeared a few times. The gene calls are TRBV19 and TRBJ2-2, with D unclear. The CDR3 has 11 residues. Trimming removed 8 bases at V and 2 bases at J, with 3 bases between. Germline assignment: CDR1 LNHDA and CDR2 SQIVND (reference sequence). The CDR3 region has the DNA TGTGCCAGTGGAAACACCGGGGAGCTGTTTTTT. It is translated as CASGNTGELFF.

This clone was detected once. This sequence joins TRBV19 and TRBJ1-1; TRBD1 might be the D (5 bases). Between the trimmed V and J ends, which lost 9 bases and 3 bases, there was a span of 17 bases. Germline V gene lookup returns CDR1 LNHDA and CDR2 SQIVND (reference sequence). This CDR3 is built from 14 residues. The CDR3 loop reads CASLAETEYTEAFF. The CDR3 DNA sequence: TGTGCCAGCCTCGCGGAGACAGAGTACACTGAAGCTTTCTTT.

The V and J genes are TRBV30 and TRBJ1-2; no clear D. Germline V gene lookup returns CDR1 GTSNPN and CDR2 SVGIG (reference sequence). The CDR3 runs 13 residues. V was pared by 8 bases and J by 4 bases, with 17 bases between. CDR3 in amino acids: CAGGPGTFYGYTF. The CDR3 nucleotides are TGTGCCGGTGGACCCGGCACGTTCTATGGCTACACCTTC.

The chain combines TRBV6-6 with TRBJ1-1, with 11 bases lining up with TRBD1. The CDR3 has 16 residues. Trimming took 7 bases from V and 6 from J; bases not matched to a gene: 13. Germline values: CDR1 MNHNY, CDR2 SVGAGI (reference sequence). CDR3 sequence (DNA): TGTGCCAGCATTATGCGTCGGGGGACAGGGGGAGCTGAAGCTTTCTTT. It translates to CASIMRRGTGGAEAFF.

The gene calls are TRBV6-6 and TRBJ2-7; 10 bases fit TRBD1. CDR3 size: 14 residues. Germline CDR1 is MNHNY and CDR2 is SVGAGI (reference sequence). V was pared by 6 bases and J by 4 bases, with 6 bases of the junction left unmatched. The CDR3: CASRPGTGAYEQYF. The CDR3, as DNA: TGTGCCAGCAGGCCCGGGACAGGGGCTTACGAGCAGTACTTC.

This chain connects TRBV5-1 to TRBJ2-7; 8 nucleotides line up with TRBD1. The V gene end was trimmed by 5 bases and the J gene end by 6 bases; junction bases not matched to a gene: 13. The germline V gene has CDR1 SGHRS and CDR2 YFSETQ. The CDR3 sequence is 15 residues long. As DNA, the CDR3 is TGCGCCAGCAGTGAGGGACAGGTTCCTCCCCTCGAGCAGTACTTC. Translating it yields CASSEGQVPPLEQYF. Complete variable domain (other parts from reference TRBV5-1 and TRBJ2-7): KAGVTQTPRYLIKTRGQQVTLSCSPISGHRSVSWYQQTPGQGLQFLFEYFSETQRNKGNFPGRFSGRQFSNSRSEMNVSTLELGDSALYLCASSEGQVPPLEQYFGPGTRLTVT.

The chain joins TRBV18 to TRBJ2-7; D gene unclear. V gave up 0 bases and J gave up 6 bases, with 3 bases separating them. CDR1 is KGHSH, CDR2 LQKENI, per germline. This CDR3 comprises 11 residues. The CDR3 DNA reads TGTGCCAGCTCACCACCAGGCGAGCAGTACTTC. As protein: CASSPPGEQYF.

The rearrangement joins TRBV3-1 (or the pseudogene TRBV3-2) to TRBJ2-3; possibly TRBD2 for D (6 bases). The CDR3 has 14 amino acids. V lost 4 bases to trimming and J lost 1 base, with 9 bases between them. CDR1 and CDR2 (germline): LGHDT, YNNKEL (reference sequence). The CDR3 region is CASSPDYRTDTQYF. The CDR3 bases are TGTGCCAGCAGCCCGGACTACCGCACAGATACGCAGTATTTT.

The chain is built from TRBV28 and TRBJ1-2; the D is unclear. Germline V gene lookup returns CDR1 MDHEN and CDR2 SYDVKM. The length of the CDR3 is 14 residues. Between the trimmed V and J ends, which lost 3 bases and 4 bases, there was a span of 12 bases. CDR3 DNA: TGTGCCAGCAGTTTCGCGGCGGACCTCTATGGCTACACCTTC. Encoded protein: CASSFAADLYGYTF.

The chain carries TRBV6-4 and TRBJ2-1, with 7 nucleotides matching TRBD1. There are 15 residues in the CDR3. V trimming: 3 bases; J trimming: 2 bases; junction bases outside the gene matches: 4. CDR1 is MRHNA, CDR2 SNTAGT, per germline. As DNA, the CDR3 is TGTGCCAGCAGTGATCGACAGGGCCCCTACAATGAGCAGTTCTTC. Its translation is CASSDRQGPYNEQFF.

V usage is TRBV19 and J usage is TRBJ1-3, with D perhaps matching TRBD1 (6 bases). This CDR3 region has 15 residues. Germline CDR1 is LNHDA and CDR2 is SQIVND (reference sequence). With 5 bases removed from V and 1 base from J, the gap between germline ends came to 12 bases. CDR3: CASSQGRGSGNTIYF. The CDR3 bases are TGTGCCAGTAGTCAGGGGCGGGGATCTGGAAACACCATATATTTT. The complete variable domain, with remaining parts taken from reference TRBV19 and TRBJ1-3, reads DGGITQSPKYLFRKEGQNVTLSCEQNLNHDAMYWYRQDPGQGLRLIYYSQIVNDFQKGDIAEGYSVSREKKESFPLTVTSAQKNPTAFYLCASSQGRGSGNTIYFGEGSWLTVV.

This sequence joins TRBV18 and TRBJ2-7; 7 bases are shared with TRBD2. The CDR3 sequence is 13 residues long. The germline V gene has CDR1 KGHSH and CDR2 LQKENI. The V segment lost 6 bases and the J segment 7 bases; nucleotides outside the gene matches: 9. CDR3 region: CASSRGREREQYF. CDR3 nucleotide sequence: TGTGCCAGCTCCCGAGGGCGGGAGAGAGAGCAGTACTTC. Full variable domain (outside the CDR3, taken from reference TRBV18 and TRBJ2-7): NAGVMQNPRHLVRRRGQEARLRCSPMKGHSHVYWYRQLPEEGLKFMVYLQKENIIDESGMPKERFSAEFPKEGPSILRIQQVVRGDSAAYFCASSRGREREQYFGPGTRLTVT.

This clone turned up a few times. The V and J genes are TRBV30 and TRBJ1-2; tentative D call: TRBD1 (5 bases). V was clipped by 3 bases and J by 10 bases, with 18 bases between them. The CDR3 spans 13 residues. Germline loops: CDR1 GTSNPN, CDR2 SVGIG (reference sequence). CDR3 DNA sequence: TGTGCCTGGAGCGAGGACATAACCCTCCACTACACCTTC. Translating gives CAWSEDITLHYTF.

The V and J genes are TRBV27 and TRBJ1-5; D is perhaps TRBD1 (5 bases). This CDR3 has 17 residues. Trimming took off 1 base at V and 0 bases at J, with 13 bases between the two ends. The germline V gene has CDR1 MNHEY and CDR2 SMNVEV (reference sequence). This chain's CDR3 is CASSLWSTDYSNQPQHF. The CDR3 nucleotides read TGTGCCAGCAGTTTATGGTCGACAGACTATAGCAATCAGCCCCAGCATTTT.

The chain employs TRBV18 and TRBJ2-3, with 8 nucleotides matching TRBD2. There are 16 residues in the CDR3. Trimming removed 4 bases from V and 4 bases from J; junction bases left unmatched: 10. Germline V gene lookup returns CDR1 KGHSH and CDR2 LQKENI. CDR3 sequence: CASSQGGLGVPDTQYF. The CDR3 DNA sequence: TGTGCCAGCTCACAAGGGGGACTAGGAGTGCCAGATACGCAGTATTTT.

The chain carries TRBV5-1 and TRBJ2-7; no clear D gene. There are 10 residues in the CDR3. V gave up 2 bases and J gave up 4 bases, with 1 base separating them. Germline assignment: CDR1 SGHRS and CDR2 YFSETQ. The CDR3 coding sequence is TGCGCCAGCAGCTTATACGAGCAGTACTTC. The encoded protein is CASSLYEQYF.

The chain uses TRBV29-1 and TRBJ1-1; no definite D call. Trimming removed 7 bases from V and 2 bases from J, with 14 bases in between. The V gene's germline CDR1 is SQVTM and CDR2 ANQGSEA. This CDR3 contains 13 residues. CDR3 nucleotide sequence: TGCAGCGCGGGATTGGGCCCTAACACTGAAGCTTTCTTT. It specifies CSAGLGPNTEAFF.

This chain links TRBV18 with TRBJ1-5; weak D call: TRBD1 (5 bases). The length of the CDR3 is 15 residues. V lost 6 bases and J lost 3, with 15 bases in between. Looked up from germline, CDR1 is KGHSH and CDR2 is LQKENI. For the CDR3, the DNA is TGTGCCAGCTCCCCGGACAATCAACCCAATCAGCCCCAGCATTTT. Its protein is CASSPDNQPNQPQHF. Supplemented by reference TRBV18 and TRBJ1-5, the full variable domain reads NAGVMQNPRHLVRRRGQEARLRCSPMKGHSHVYWYRQLPEEGLKFMVYLQKENIIDESGMPKERFSAEFPKEGPSILRIQQVVRGDSAAYFCASSPDNQPNQPQHFGDGTRLSIL.

CDR3 in DNA: TGCGCCAGCAGCATTGAAGGACGGGGTTACGAGCAGTACTTC. It specifies CASSIEGRGYEQYF. The chain employs TRBV5-1 and TRBJ2-7; tentatively, D is TRBD2 (5 bases). CDR1 and CDR2 from the germline V gene are SGHRS and YFSETQ. Trimming left V 4 bases short and J 4 bases short, with 15 bases between. CDR3 length: 14 amino acids.

The chain carries TRBV7-2 and TRBJ1-2; TRBD1 agrees at 7 bases. CDR1 SGHTA and CDR2 FQGNSA come from the germline V gene. The CDR3 has 16 amino acids. V gave up 3 bases and J gave up 6 bases; unmatched junction bases: 13. The CDR3 DNA is TGTGCCAGCAGCTTCGGGGGTGGTAGGACAGGTGATGGCTACACCTTC. The encoded protein is CASSFGGGRTGDGYTF.

The chain carries TRBV11-3 and TRBJ2-1; D assignment may be TRBD1 or TRBD2 (7 bases each). This CDR3 region has 17 residues. The germline V gene has CDR1 SGHNT and CDR2 YENEEA. V was shortened by 2 bases and J by 0 bases, with 14 bases between the two germline ends. The CDR3 sequence is CASSLSGTDISYNEQFF. The CDR3 DNA reads TGTGCCAGCAGCTTAAGCGGGACAGATATCTCCTACAATGAGCAGTTCTTC.

Here the CDR3 reads CASSQLAGRAEAFF. CDR3 DNA sequence: TGCGCCAGCAGCCAACTGGCAGGGAGGGCTGAAGCTTTCTTT. The chain links TRBV4-3 to TRBJ1-1; the D gene is possibly TRBD1 (5 bases). The CDR3 length is 14 residues. V lost 2 bases and J lost 6, with 13 bases in between. Germline V gene data show CDR1 as LGHNA and CDR2 as YSLEER.

This rearrangement joins TRBV5-4 to TRBJ2-1; a weak D match, TRBD1 (5 bases). The CDR3 contains 15 residues. V shed 4 bases and J shed 0 bases, with 11 bases lying between them. Germline CDR1 is SGHNT and CDR2 is YYREEE (reference sequence). The CDR3, as DNA: TGTGCCAGCAGCCTGGGGCATAGCTCCTACAATGAGCAGTTCTTC. Its protein is CASSLGHSSYNEQFF.

The genes are TRBV7-2 and TRBJ2-7; unclear D gene. Trimming took off 2 bases at V and 2 bases at J, with 7 bases between the two ends. This CDR3 comprises 13 residues. Germline values: CDR1 SGHTA, CDR2 FQGNSA. CDR3 in DNA: TGTGCCAGCAGCTTATGGCTACCCTACGAGCAGTACTTC. Amino acid sequence: CASSLWLPYEQYF. Full variable domain (rest looked up from reference TRBV7-2 and TRBJ2-7): GAGVSQSPSNKVTEKGKDVELRCDPISGHTALYWYRQSLGQGLEFLIYFQGNSAPDKSGLPSDRFSAERTGGSVSTLTIQRTQQEDSAVYLCASSLWLPYEQYFGPGTRLTVT.

The V and J genes are TRBV18 and TRBJ2-7; 7 bases match TRBD1. Losses at the gene ends were 3 bases for V and 3 bases for J; bases not matched to a gene: 5. The CDR3 runs 14 residues. Germline V gene sequence: CDR1 KGHSH, CDR2 LQKENI. The CDR3 DNA follows: TGTGCCAGCTCACCCACGGGGACAGACTACGAGCAGTACTTC. It encodes CASSPTGTDYEQYF.